This T cell receptor (beta chain) originates from a study of cytomegalovirus exposure and HLA in healthy donors. At the level of the study: There were under 140 million unique TCR beta sequences, drawn from 150 million to 200 million T cells, in an earlier analysis. Overall study findings and caveats: An analysis that came later showed most CMV-associated TCR beta chains appearing HLA-restricted. What was likely a sequencing artifact was a cluster of highly shared sequence variants. Being productive about 87% or about 30% of the time was typical of most TCR beta V segments in an earlier analysis.

Primers included in the PCR were 60 Vbeta and 13 Jbeta primers. The data were produced by immunoSEQ multiplex PCR, yet TCRdb's version contains in-frame clones alone and is incomplete. The sample includes some 120,000 clones, over 60% of them seen just once. Germline V gene data show CDR1 as SGHNT and CDR2 as YENEEA. The CDR3 is 14 residues long. V lost 3 bases and J lost 3, with 12 bases in between. Details on this clone: Its antigen is unidentified.

V gene TRBV11-3 combines with J gene TRBJ2-7; D is ambiguous. What was sequenced was PBMCs. This receptor was obtained from a woman aged 18-29 years in good health and CMV-seropositive. The CDR3 sequence: CASSLSVVGYEQYF. DNA of the CDR3: TGTGCCAGCAGCTTGTCGGTGGTCGGCTACGAGCAGTACTTC.